Shown below are 13 T cell receptor beta chains from a single sample sequenced in a study of response to subunit inactivated influenza vaccine. A single record per CDR3 protein comes from TCRdb applying MiXCR to the RT-PCR reads. The top ten clones hold 6.5% to 8% of a sample with 600,000 to 850,000 distinct CDR3 sequences, 14% of them seen once. Here the sequenced sample was PBMCs from blood, taken 14 to 15 days before vaccination. The source of these receptors is a man in his fifties who received an inactivated influenza vaccine.

The V call is TRBV5-1, the J call TRBJ2-6; the D is unclear. This CDR3 is built from 16 residues. V dropped 5 bases and J dropped 0 bases, with 12 bases sitting between them. Germline V lookup: CDR1 SGHRS, CDR2 YFSETQ. For the CDR3, the DNA is TGCGCCAGCAGACCCTCGGGCAACTCTGGGGCCAACGTCCTGACTTTC. It specifies CASRPSGNSGANVLTF.

The chain joins TRBV3-1 to TRBJ2-2; 11 nucleotides line up with TRBD2. Germline V gives CDR1 LGHDT, CDR2 YNNKEL (reference sequence). This CDR3 comprises 16 residues. V gave up 0 bases and J gave up 4 bases; unmatched junction bases: 1. CDR3 residues: CASSQELAGATGELFF. The DNA for the CDR3 is TGTGCCAGCAGCCAAGAACTAGCGGGAGCCACCGGGGAGCTGTTTTTT.

The J gene is TRBJ1-5, the V gene TRBV4-1, with D tentatively TRBD1 (5 bases). The CDR3 length is 15 residues. The V gene lost 0 bases and the J gene lost 4 bases, with 10 bases spanning the gap. Germline CDR1 reads MGHRA; CDR2 reads YSYEKL. CDR3 DNA sequence: TGCGCCAGCAGCCAAGAGGGACCGTCGAATCAGCCCCAGCATTTT. It codes for CASSQEGPSNQPQHF.

The chain combines TRBV12-3 or TRBV12-4 with TRBJ1-5; no reliable D call. The V gene lost 7 bases and the J gene lost 8 bases, with 12 bases spanning the gap. The CDR3 length is 12 residues. As DNA, the CDR3 is TGTGCCAGCACCTTCCCCGGGGAGCCCCAGCATTTT. It specifies CASTFPGEPQHF.

There are many counts of this clonotype. V gene TRBV29-1 combines with J gene TRBJ2-1; D is perhaps TRBD1 (6 bases). The CDR3 covers 14 residues. Germline V gives CDR1 SQVTM, CDR2 ANQGSEA. The V gene lost 4 bases and the J gene lost 4 bases, with 14 bases spanning the gap. For the CDR3, the DNA is TGCAGCGTTGTTCGGGCAGGGGATTACAATGAGCAGTTCTTC. It encodes CSVVRAGDYNEQFF.

The gene calls are TRBV18 and TRBJ2-1; 8 bases fit TRBD1. Germline lookup yields CDR1 KGHSH and CDR2 LQKENI. CDR3 length equals 15 residues. V trimming: 4 bases; J trimming: 2 bases; junction bases outside the gene matches: 4. The CDR3 loop is CASSLPGQAYNEQFF. Here the CDR3 DNA reads TGTGCCAGCTCACTACCGGGACAGGCCTACAATGAGCAGTTCTTC.

This clonotype was seen a handful of times. This rearrangement joins TRBV12-3 or TRBV12-4 to TRBJ2-5, with TRBD2 matching over 7 bases. The CDR3 sequence is 14 residues long. Trimming cost V 9 bases and J 0 bases; bases outside gene matches: 7. The CDR3 nucleotides read TGTGCCAGTTGCTCCGGGGGGAACCAAGAGACCCAGTACTTC. It encodes CASCSGGNQETQYF.

The V gene is TRBV20-1, the J gene TRBJ1-3, with D unresolved. Germline-derived CDR1 and CDR2 are DFQATT and SNEGSKA (reference sequence). CDR3 length: 13 amino acids. Between the trimmed V and J ends, which lost 7 bases and 0 bases, there was a span of 10 bases. CDR3: CSVSGVSGNTIYF. CDR3 nucleotide sequence: TGCAGTGTCAGCGGAGTCTCTGGAAACACCATATATTTT.

This clonotype showed up many times. V is TRBV7-9 and J is TRBJ1-3; no reliable D call. This CDR3 comprises 12 residues. Germline loops: CDR1 SEHNR, CDR2 FQNEAQ (reference sequence). The germline V and J ends were trimmed by 6 bases and 0 bases, with 3 bases remaining between them. CDR3 loop: CASRLSGNTIYF. Here the CDR3 DNA reads TGTGCCAGCAGGCTCTCTGGAAACACCATATATTTT.

This clonotype has only a few counts. V gene TRBV7-8 combines with J gene TRBJ2-3; 8 bases line up with TRBD2. The germline V gene has CDR1 SGHVS and CDR2 FQNEAQ. With 5 bases clipped from V and 6 bases from J, the junction kept 22 bases outside the gene matches. The CDR3 runs 19 residues. The CDR3 region has the DNA TGTGCCAGCAGCCGATCCCCGCTAGCTACGGGGGGGCCTACTGATACGCAGTATTTT. This encodes CASSRSPLATGGPTDTQYF.

This clonotype was recorded many times. V and J are TRBV3-1 and TRBJ2-3; 11 bases are a match to TRBD2. CDR3 size: 18 residues. After removal of 0 bases from V and 2 bases from J, the junction contained 7 bases not matched to a gene. The germline V gene encodes CDR1 LGHDT and CDR2 YNNKEL (reference sequence). The CDR3 spells CASSQDTDSGGDTDTQYF. CDR3 nucleotide sequence: TGTGCCAGCAGCCAAGATACGGATAGCGGGGGGGACACAGATACGCAGTATTTT.

This clonotype appeared a few times. This rearrangement joins TRBV28 to TRBJ1-5; TRBD1 matches 8 bases. CDR3 length: 15 residues. With V trimmed by 6 bases and J by 6 bases, 10 bases remained unmatched. The germline CDR1 and CDR2 sequences are MDHEN and SYDVKM. The CDR3 reads CASRLQGAGGQPQHF. CDR3 coding DNA: TGTGCCAGCAGATTGCAGGGGGCAGGGGGTCAGCCCCAGCATTTT.

This clonotype came up a few times. This chain connects TRBV3-1 to TRBJ1-1, with D possibly being TRBD1 (5 bases). V lost 0 bases and J lost 6, with 20 bases in between. Germline lookup yields CDR1 LGHDT and CDR2 YNNKEL (reference sequence). The CDR3 is made up of 17 amino acids. Written as DNA, the CDR3 is TGTGCCAGCAGCCAAGACGCCTTGGGAGGGATAGGGGCTGAAGCTTTCTTT. Translated: CASSQDALGGIGAEAFF. The full variable domain, with the rest looked up from reference TRBV3-1 and TRBJ1-1, is DTAVSQTPKYLVTQMGNDKSIKCEQNLGHDTMYWYKQDSKKFLKIMFSYNNKELIINETVPNRFSPKSPDKAHLNLHINSLELGDSAVYFCASSQDALGGIGAEAFFGQGTRLTVV.